These T cell receptor beta chains were read from a single sample in a study of identifying expanded T cells in peripheral blood. Clones were sequenced by immunoSEQ multiplex PCR, and TCRdb holds only the in-frame ones, with some missing. Of more than 75,000 clones in the sample, about 90% were seen once. Material for sequencing was blood. Receptors originate from a person aged 18-69 years in good health. CDR3s leave out the opening cysteine and the closing phenylalanine or tryptophan. Each record gives: V gene, CDR3 length, J gene, CDR3 protein.

TRBV29-1,17,TRBJ1-2,SVVPVGVGPRTINYGYT
TRBV14,11,TRBJ1-2,ASSQGTGDIYT
TRBV27,11,TRBJ2-1,ASRLIGINEQF
TRBV19,12,TRBJ1-5,ASNRGQANQPQH
TRBV6-5,11,TRBJ1-1,ASSRNPGIEAF
TRBV18,11,TRBJ2-1,ASSEAGYNEQF
TRBV5-1,12,TRBJ2-7,ASSLGDTFNEQY
TRBV6-1,13,TRBJ1-5,ASSRSGPSNQPQH
TRBV2,12,TRBJ1-2,ASLPGTANYGYT
TRBV2,11,TRBJ1-5,ASRRTVNQPQH
TRBV12-5,9,TRBJ2-5,ASGSRETQY
TRBV6-5,13,TRBJ2-5,ASRSTNSGEETQY
TRBV4-1,12,TRBJ1-2,ASSQLTGGYGYT
TRBV11-2,14,TRBJ1-2,ASSFPTEGAGYGYT
TRBV27,10,TRBJ1-1,ASRKGNTEAF
TRBV7-8,12,TRBJ1-2,ASSLVPRGHGYT
TRBV29-1,11,TRBJ2-2,SVDRLNTGELF
TRBV30,15,TRBJ2-7,AWSVPDLGPGGYEQY
TRBV4-1,15,TRBJ2-3,ASSQVGTPGATDTQY
TRBV11-2,16,TRBJ1-2,ASAALGMGKGSPDGYT
TRBV7-2,11,TRBJ2-7,ASSLGTAYEQY
TRBV18,11,TRBJ1-4,ASRAGENEKLF
TRBV7-2,16,TRBJ2-2,ASSLAASGGAYTGELF
TRBV19,12,TRBJ1-2,ASSISRLSYGYT
TRBV25-1,11,TRBJ2-4,ASSKENKNIQY
TRBV25-1,12,TRBJ2-2,ASRDRGNTGELF
TRBV7-9,10,TRBJ1-1,ASSSANTEAF
TRBV10-3,14,TRBJ2-3,AIRPGLAGGLDTQY
TRBV19,13,TRBJ2-1,ASSIRGGSYNEQF
TRBV2,13,TRBJ2-3,ASVGGHGFLDTQY
TRBV5-1,12,TRBJ1-2,ASSLDRGLDGYT
TRBV18,10,TRBJ1-1,ASSPSNVEAF
TRBV5-5,13,TRBJ1-3,ASSFLGQGGNTIY
TRBV14,11,TRBJ2-1,ASSARQGGEQF
TRBV7-2,14,TRBJ1-4,ASSRSGFATNEKLF
TRBV7-8,12,TRBJ1-2,ASSFSGTGSIYT
TRBV19,16,TRBJ1-2,ASSIDYIRDRGVFGYT
TRBV29-1,12,TRBJ1-1,SVAGLAGYTEAF
TRBV30,10,TRBJ1-1,AWSEVGTEAF
TRBV5-1,14,TRBJ1-4,ASSPDREGGYEKLF
TRBV7-6,11,TRBJ2-2,ASSLDSRGELF
TRBV12-5,11,TRBJ1-4,ASGLGVGAKLF
TRBV4-3,13,TRBJ1-1,ASSPQTDLNTEAF
TRBV7-9,12,TRBJ2-1,ASSSGRVGNEQF
TRBV6-6,12,TRBJ1-2,ASSPPGVGYGYT
TRBV30,12,TRBJ1-2,AWSEGTGSRGYT
TRBV7-6,13,TRBJ2-3,ASSLGRDTTDTQY
TRBV13,13,TRBJ2-7,ASSSLTDRGYEQY
TRBV2,12,TRBJ1-5,ASTTRRDNQPQH
TRBV13,11,TRBJ2-6,ASSLGRGSLLT
TRBV19,10,TRBJ2-1,ASSMKGDEQF
TRBV9,14,TRBJ2-2,ASSARTGFIAGELF
TRBV5-1,13,TRBJ1-1,ASSFRSGGVTEAF